This T cell receptor beta chain was retrieved from a study of blood T cell repertoires in COVID-19. V lost 3 bases and J 2 bases, leaving 8 bases between the germline ends. The CDR3 is 14 amino acids. Germline V gene sequence: CDR1 MGHRA, CDR2 YSYEKL. In its sample, this clone was seen a few times. In the authors' workflow: Estimation of nucleated cell counts relied on the amplification of reference gene primers. The table came from immunoSEQ multiplex PCR; TCRdb's copy has only in-frame clones and leaves some out. That table supplies the V and J calls and clone size; D and trimming were determined from the DNA. There are 200,000 to 300,000 clones in the sample; just under 85% occur only once, and around 4% lies in the top ten.

Sequenced material: peripheral blood. The chain is built from TRBV4-1 and TRBJ1-5; D not resolved. This TCR derives from a man aged 45-65 years with acute or convalescent COVID-19. For the CDR3, the DNA is TGCGCCAGCAGCCACACATTGGGCAATCAGCCCCAGCATTTT. Residues: CASSHTLGNQPQHF.